Listed below are T cell receptor beta chains from one sample, sequenced in a study of Graves' ophthalmopathy and Graves' hyperthyroidism. MiXCR was run by TCRdb on the multiplex PCR reads, yielding one entry per CDR3 protein. The sample holds about 740,000 distinct CDR3 sequences, roughly two fifths seen once. The material sequenced was peripheral blood. The origin of the receptors is an adult man with Graves' ophthalmopathy. Both conserved end residues are part of each CDR3. The D gene is left open where the match is weak. Clone sizes are given selectively: once, few, many, or a class where the clone is expanded.

cdr3_aa cdr3_nt v_call d_call j_call clone_size
CGVGAALSGANVLTF TGCGGCGTTGGGGCAGCCCTGTCCGGGGCCAACGTCCTGACTTTC TRBV7-2 NA TRBJ2-6 NA
CASSLVGQAFEQYF TGTGCCAGCAGCTTAGTGGGACAGGCTTTCGAGCAGTACTTC TRBV11-2 TRBD1 TRBJ2-7 few
CASRLTEDQPQHF TGTGCCAGCAGACTGACGGAAGATCAGCCCCAGCATTTT TRBV12-3/TRBV12-4 NA TRBJ1-5 many
CASSQDGVAGPYEQYF TGCGCCAGCAGCCAAGATGGCGTCGCAGGCCCCTACGAGCAGTACTTC TRBV4-3 NA TRBJ2-7 few
CASTLIGNTIYF TGTGCCAGCACCCTGATCGGAAACACCATATATTTT TRBV7-9 NA TRBJ1-3 few
CAIRAGIGNSPLHF TGTGCCATCAGAGCCGGGATAGGGAACTCACCCCTCCACTTT TRBV10-3 NA TRBJ1-6 NA
CASSVDGRGDYEQYF TGTGCCAGCAGCGTAGATGGCAGGGGAGACTACGAGCAGTACTTC TRBV9 NA TRBJ2-7 NA
CASSQGGRYEQYF TGTGCCAGCAGTCAAGGGGGTCGGTACGAGCAGTACTTC TRBV2 NA TRBJ2-7 NA
CSASGQGASYEQYF TGCAGTGCTAGTGGCCAGGGGGCGTCCTACGAGCAGTACTTC TRBV20-1 TRBD1 TRBJ2-7 NA
CASSPTRTSQETQYF TGTGCCAGCAGCCCCACCCGGACTTCTCAAGAGACCCAGTACTTC TRBV11-2 NA TRBJ2-5 few
CASSNRANHNYGYTF TGTGCCAGTAGTAACAGGGCCAACCACAACTATGGCTACACCTTC TRBV19 NA TRBJ1-2 NA
CASSPGTTNDEAFF TGTGCCAGCAGCCCCGGGACCACAAACGACGAAGCTTTCTTT TRBV2 NA TRBJ1-1 many
CASSPRVEAYEETQYF TGTGCCAGCTCACCAAGGGTTGAGGCCTACGAAGAGACCCAGTACTTC TRBV7-7 NA TRBJ2-5 NA
CATSAQGNSGEKLFF TGTGCCACCAGCGCGCAGGGAAATAGCGGTGAAAAACTGTTTTTT TRBV15 NA TRBJ1-4 many
CASSDPLAGFTEAFF TGTGCCAGCAGTGACCCCCTAGCGGGATTCACTGAAGCTTTCTTT TRBV2 NA TRBJ1-1 NA
CASSPPGTLYGYTF TGTGCCAGCAGTCCACCCGGGACACTCTATGGCTACACCTTC TRBV25-1 NA TRBJ1-2 many
CATSDPGQYNEQFF TGTGCCACCAGTGATCCCGGACAGTACAATGAGCAGTTCTTC TRBV24-1 NA TRBJ2-1 NA